Each of the 29 T cell receptor beta chains below was sequenced from the same sample in a study of cytomegalovirus exposure and HLA in healthy donors. PCR employed 60 Vbeta and 13 Jbeta primers. Repertoires were generated with immunoSEQ multiplex PCR, while TCRdb's copy carries only in-frame clones and drops some. In all, the sample yields under 200,000 clones. Sequenced sample: PBMCs. These receptors came from a man between 25 and 39 years old in good health and CMV-seronegative.

The chain links TRBV19 to TRBJ2-2; D might be TRBD1 (5 bases). V lost 7 bases, J lost 5 bases, and 17 bases lay in between. This CDR3 spans 15 amino acids. The germline gives CDR1 LNHDA, CDR2 SQIVND (reference sequence). In nucleotides, the CDR3 is TGTGCCAGTACAAGAGACAGCTCAGGGACCGGGGAGCTGTTTTTT. Its protein product is CASTRDSSGTGELFF. The variable domain in full, completed from reference TRBV19 and TRBJ2-2, reads DGGITQSPKYLFRKEGQNVTLSCEQNLNHDAMYWYRQDPGQGLRLIYYSQIVNDFQKGDIAEGYSVSREKKESFPLTVTSAQKNPTAFYLCASTRDSSGTGELFFGEGSRLTVL.

This chain links TRBV7-3 with TRBJ2-3; 8 bases match TRBD2. The length of the CDR3 is 14 residues. With V trimmed by 5 bases and J by 4 bases, 5 bases remained unmatched. Germline CDR1 SGHTA, CDR2 FQGTGA. The CDR3 sequence is CASSPRLAPDTQYF. The CDR3 DNA is TGTGCCAGCAGCCCCCGACTAGCGCCAGATACGCAGTATTTT.

The chain combines TRBV27 with TRBJ2-7; 9 bases map to TRBD1. The CDR3 is 12 amino acids. Germline V gene lookup returns CDR1 MNHEY and CDR2 SMNVEV (reference sequence). J was trimmed by 4 bases and V by 7 bases; bases with no gene match: 2. The CDR3 region is CASMTGGYEQYF. As DNA, the CDR3 is TGTGCCAGCATGACAGGGGGTTACGAGCAGTACTTC.

This chain joins TRBV10-3 and TRBJ1-1; D possibly corresponds to TRBD1 (6 bases). V lost 7 bases and J lost 3, with 12 bases in between. CDR3 length equals 13 residues. Germline values: CDR1 ENHRY, CDR2 SYGVKD. For the CDR3, the DNA is TGTGCCATCAACGTAAACAGGGACACTGAAGCTTTCTTT. As protein: CAINVNRDTEAFF.

The chain combines TRBV7-2 with TRBJ2-1; no clear D. The CDR3 consists of 13 residues. The V and J ends lost 1 base and 8 bases respectively, with 9 bases between them. Germline assignment: CDR1 SGHTA and CDR2 FQGNSA. The CDR3 DNA reads TGTGCCAGCAGCTTAGGGCGCAGCGATGAGCAGTTCTTC. Protein sequence: CASSLGRSDEQFF.

The chain combines TRBV19 with TRBJ1-1; D unclear. CDR3 length: 14 amino acids. V was trimmed by 1 base and J by 1 base, leaving 7 bases between them. Germline CDR1 LNHDA, CDR2 SQIVND (reference sequence). The CDR3 DNA is TGTGCCAGTAGTATAGTTGGAGGGAACACTGAAGCTTTCTTT. This gives the protein CASSIVGGNTEAFF.

This CDR3 reads CASSLAGQGGSPLHF. The CDR3 DNA follows: TGTGCCAGCAGCTTAGCGGGACAGGGGGGGTCACCCCTCCACTTT. The rearrangement joins TRBV7-9 to TRBJ1-6; TRBD1 agrees at 11 bases. Losses at the gene ends were 0 bases for V and 10 bases for J; bases not matched to a gene: 2. CDR1 is SEHNR, CDR2 FQNEAQ, per germline (reference sequence). This CDR3 contains 15 residues.

The chain is built from TRBV5-1 and TRBJ2-3; 8 positions match TRBD2. V gave up 0 bases and J gave up 7 bases; unmatched junction bases: 4. The CDR3 covers 14 residues. Germline CDR1 reads SGHRS; CDR2 reads YFSETQ. CDR3 loop: CASSLAGGINTQYF. The CDR3 region has the DNA TGCGCCAGCAGCTTGGCGGGAGGGATAAATACGCAGTATTTT.

The rearrangement joins TRBV5-1 to TRBJ2-4; D is undetermined. The CDR3 spans 14 residues. Trimming stripped 4 bases from V and 0 bases from J, with 8 bases between. Germline-derived CDR1 and CDR2 are SGHRS and YFSETQ. This CDR3 is CASSTDIAKNIQYF. The CDR3 DNA sequence: TGCGCCAGCAGCACTGACATAGCCAAAAACATTCAGTACTTC.

V is TRBV27 and J is TRBJ2-3; TRBD1 is a possible D gene (6 bases). The CDR3 sequence is 16 residues long. V was cut by 6 bases and J by 2 bases, with 18 bases left in between. Per germline, CDR1 MNHEY and CDR2 SMNVEV (reference sequence). CDR3 in amino acids: CASRGAGAALTDTQYF. The DNA of the CDR3 is TGTGCCAGCAGGGGAGCAGGGGCCGCACTCACAGATACGCAGTATTTT.

DNA for the CDR3: TGCGCCAGCAGTGAGTTTCTACCGGGACAGGGGAAGGAAGCTTTCTTT. It yields the protein CASSEFLPGQGKEAFF. The chain joins TRBV10-1 to TRBJ1-1; 10 bases map to TRBD1. The length of the CDR3 is 16 residues. CDR1 and CDR2 from the germline V gene are WNHNN and SYGVQD (reference sequence). V gave up 1 base and J gave up 8 bases; unmatched junction bases: 10.

The CDR3: CASSIDFDYGYTF. For the CDR3, the DNA is TGTGCCAGCAGCATAGACTTCGACTATGGCTACACCTTC. The chain combines TRBV14 with TRBJ1-2, with no clear D. Germline V gene lookup returns CDR1 SGHDN and CDR2 FVKESK. Trimming stripped 5 bases from V and 3 bases from J, with 10 bases between. This CDR3 is 13 amino acids long. Looking up the rest from reference TRBV14 and TRBJ1-2 gives the full variable domain: EAGVTQFPSHSVIEKGQTVTLRCDPISGHDNLYWYRRVMGKEIKFLLHFVKESKQDESGMPNNRFLAERTGGTYSTLKVQPAELEDSGVYFCASSIDFDYGYTFGSGTRLTVV.

The rearrangement links TRBV6-5 to TRBJ2-6; 7 bases agree with TRBD1. CDR3 length equals 16 residues. The germline gives CDR1 MNHEY, CDR2 SVGAGI. The junction had 3 bases not matched to a gene; V was cut back by 0 bases and J by 4 bases. CDR3 nucleotide sequence: TGTGCCAGCAGTTACTCGGGACAGTGGGGGGCCAACGTCCTGACTTTC. It yields the protein CASSYSGQWGANVLTF.

V usage is TRBV4-1 and J usage is TRBJ1-5; 9 nucleotides match TRBD1. This CDR3 is 16 amino acids long. V was clipped by 4 bases and J by 4 bases; unmatched bases: 8. CDR1 is MGHRA and CDR2 is YSYEKL in the germline V gene. CDR3 loop: CASSLGTGRKNQPQHF. CDR3 sequence (DNA): TGCGCCAGCAGCCTAGGGACAGGGCGTAAAAATCAGCCCCAGCATTTT.

Here the CDR3 reads CASTPRSTRGTDTQYF. CDR3 sequence (DNA): TGTGCCAGCACCCCTAGGTCGACTAGAGGGACAGATACGCAGTATTTT. The chain links TRBV5-4 to TRBJ2-3; possible D gene TRBD2, 6 bases. CDR1 and CDR2 from the germline V gene are SGHNT and YYREEE (reference sequence). V gave up 6 bases and J gave up 3 bases, with 20 bases separating them. The CDR3 has 16 amino acids.

As for this clone: The junction does not match germline at one end; this may be a read error. The sample has other DNA sequences that encode this CDR3 too. The V and J genes are TRBV10-1 and TRBJ2-1, with 11 bases matching TRBD2. Germline assignment: CDR1 WNHNN and CDR2 SYGVQD (reference sequence). This CDR3 comprises 17 residues. CDR3 loop: CASSEFLTSGINNEQFF. CDR3 DNA sequence: TGCGCCAGCAGTGAGTTCCTGACTAGCGGGATAAACAACGAGCAGTTCTTC.

The chain employs TRBV7-3 and TRBJ2-5, with 8 bases fitting TRBD2. The CDR3 spans 15 residues. The germline gives CDR1 SGHTA, CDR2 FQGTGA. The V and J ends lost 6 bases and 0 bases, in that order; junction bases with no gene match: 6. This CDR3 reads CASRGAGANQETQYF. The CDR3 DNA sequence: TGTGCCAGCAGGGGAGCGGGAGCCAACCAAGAGACCCAGTACTTC.

With regard to this clone: Other DNA variants within this sample encode the same CDR3. The CDR3 loop reads CASSYLAGGYEQYF. In DNA form, the CDR3 reads TGTGCCAGCAGTTACCTAGCGGGAGGTTACGAGCAGTACTTC. J is TRBJ2-7 and V is TRBV6-5; TRBD2 agrees at 11 bases. The CDR3 sequence is 14 residues long. Germline lookup yields CDR1 MNHEY and CDR2 SVGAGI. V was clipped by 2 bases and J by 4 bases; unmatched bases: 1.

The chain employs TRBV28 and TRBJ2-2; possible D gene TRBD2, 5 bases. The CDR3 covers 15 residues. CDR1 MDHEN and CDR2 SYDVKM come from the germline V gene. The V gene lost 3 bases and the J gene lost 4 bases, with 12 bases spanning the gap. The CDR3 DNA follows: TGTGCCAGCAGTTTCCGGGGAGTCCGCACCGGGGAGCTGTTTTTT. Translating gives CASSFRGVRTGELFF.

CDR3 DNA: TGTGCCATCAGTGAGTCAACTAGCGGAAACATTCAGTACTTC. Residues: CAISESTSGNIQYF. The chain combines TRBV10-3 with TRBJ2-4, with 8 nucleotides matching TRBD2. This CDR3 comprises 14 residues. V lost 0 bases and J lost 6; bases outside the gene matches: 1. From germline, CDR1 is ENHRY and CDR2 SYGVKD.

The CDR3 DNA is TGTGCCAGCAGCTTAGGGGGAGGGCCCGGGGCGGCCCAGTACTTC. Translated: CASSLGGGPGAAQYF. V is TRBV7-7 and J is TRBJ2-5, with TRBD2 matching 7 bases. With 1 base clipped from V and 9 bases from J, the junction kept 11 bases outside the gene matches. Germline V gives CDR1 SSHAT, CDR2 FNYEAQ (reference sequence). CDR3 length: 15 residues.

The V and J genes are TRBV4-1 and TRBJ2-5, with 11 bases identical to TRBD1. The J call could be wrong; TRBJ2-7 is a better fit for the DNA end. The V gene's germline CDR1 is MGHRA and CDR2 YSYEKL. This CDR3 has 16 residues. CDR3 sequence reads: CASSPGTGGRPYEQYF. In DNA, the CDR3 is TGCGCCAGCAGCCCCGGGACAGGGGGACGGCCCTACGAGCAGTACTTC.

V is TRBV5-1 and J is TRBJ1-2; D might be TRBD1 (6 bases). The CDR3 contains 15 residues. The V end lost 3 bases, the J end lost 3 bases, and 15 bases lay between the germline ends. Germline values: CDR1 SGHRS, CDR2 YFSETQ. CDR3 region: CASSSDRSGYYGYTF. CDR3 coding DNA: TGCGCCAGCAGCTCGGACAGATCGGGGTACTATGGCTACACCTTC.

The V call is TRBV7-2, the J call TRBJ2-7; the D gene is possibly TRBD1 (6 bases). CDR3 length: 14 amino acids. V was shortened by 1 base and J by 4 bases, with 11 bases between the two germline ends. The germline V gene has CDR1 SGHTA and CDR2 FQGNSA. For the CDR3, the DNA is TGTGCCAGCAGCTTAGGCCAGGGGCTTTACGAGCAGTACTTC. It yields the protein CASSLGQGLYEQYF.

The CDR3 DNA reads as TGTGCCAGCACCCTGGGGGGGGCCACTGAAGCTTTCTTT. This translates into CASTLGGATEAFF. The chain carries TRBV5-4 and TRBJ1-1, with TRBD1 as a possible D gene (6 bases). The CDR3 has 13 amino acids. Germline CDR1 and CDR2: SGHNT and YYREEE (reference sequence). The V end lost 6 bases, the J end lost 4 bases, and 13 bases lay between the germline ends.

This chain joins TRBV6-1 and TRBJ2-1, with 7 bases identical to TRBD1. Germline CDR1 MNHNS, CDR2 SASEGT. V lost 9 bases and J lost 7; bases outside the gene matches: 12. The CDR3 loop spans 14 amino acids. The CDR3, as DNA: TGTGCCAGTTCAAAAGCCGGGACAGCTAATGAGCAGTTCTTC. It codes for CASSKAGTANEQFF.

The CDR3 protein is CATSFSGLREQYF. DNA for the CDR3: TGTGCCACCTCCTTTTCGGGGTTACGCGAGCAGTACTTC. This chain uses TRBV15 with TRBJ2-7; maybe TRBD2 (5 bases). Germline CDR1 reads LNHNV; CDR2 reads YYDKDF (reference sequence). The V gene lost 8 bases and the J gene lost 6 bases, with 17 bases spanning the gap. CDR3 length equals 13 residues.

The chain has TRBV10-3 and TRBJ2-7, with TRBD2 matching over 12 bases. Germline trimming cut 4 bases from V and 6 bases from J; bases unmatched to any gene: 7. This CDR3 has 15 residues. Germline CDR1 is ENHRY and CDR2 is SYGVKD. CDR3 coding DNA: TGTGCCATCAGTGCGTCTAGCGGGAGGGCTGGCGAGCAGTACTTC. Encoded protein: CAISASSGRAGEQYF.

This sequence joins TRBV2 and TRBJ1-4, with unresolved D. Trimming took off 5 bases at V and 0 bases at J, with 7 bases between the two ends. The CDR3 runs to 14 residues. In germline, CDR1 is SNHLY, CDR2 FYNNEI. This CDR3 reads CASSTYATNEKLFF. As DNA, the CDR3 is TGTGCCAGCAGTACATATGCAACTAATGAAAAACTGTTTTTT.